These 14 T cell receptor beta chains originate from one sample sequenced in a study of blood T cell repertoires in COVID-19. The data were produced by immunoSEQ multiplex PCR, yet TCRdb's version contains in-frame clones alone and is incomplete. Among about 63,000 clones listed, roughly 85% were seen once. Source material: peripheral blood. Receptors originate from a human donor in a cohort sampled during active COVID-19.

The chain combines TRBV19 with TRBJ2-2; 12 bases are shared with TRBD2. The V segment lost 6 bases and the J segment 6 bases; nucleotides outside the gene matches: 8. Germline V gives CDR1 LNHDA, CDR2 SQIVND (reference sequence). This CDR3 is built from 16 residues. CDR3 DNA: TGTGCCAGTAGACCCTCTAGCGGGAGGGGTGCCGGGGAGCTGTTTTTT. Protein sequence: CASRPSSGRGAGELFF. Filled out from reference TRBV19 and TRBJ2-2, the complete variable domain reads DGGITQSPKYLFRKEGQNVTLSCEQNLNHDAMYWYRQDPGQGLRLIYYSQIVNDFQKGDIAEGYSVSREKKESFPLTVTSAQKNPTAFYLCASRPSSGRGAGELFFGEGSRLTVL.

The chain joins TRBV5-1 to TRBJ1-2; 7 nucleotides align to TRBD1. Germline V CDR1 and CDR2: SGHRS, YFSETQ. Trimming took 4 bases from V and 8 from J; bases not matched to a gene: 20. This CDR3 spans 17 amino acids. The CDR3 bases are TGCGCCAGCAGCCTATCCAGGGTGACAGGGAAAGGTGAAGGCTACACCTTC. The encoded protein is CASSLSRVTGKGEGYTF. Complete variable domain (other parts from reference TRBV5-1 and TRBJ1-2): KAGVTQTPRYLIKTRGQQVTLSCSPISGHRSVSWYQQTPGQGLQFLFEYFSETQRNKGNFPGRFSGRQFSNSRSEMNVSTLELGDSALYLCASSLSRVTGKGEGYTFGSGTRLTVV.

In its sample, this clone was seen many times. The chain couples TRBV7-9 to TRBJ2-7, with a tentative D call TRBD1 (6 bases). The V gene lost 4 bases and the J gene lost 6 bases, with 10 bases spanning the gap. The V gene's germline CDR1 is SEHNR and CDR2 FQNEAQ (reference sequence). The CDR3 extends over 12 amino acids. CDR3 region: CASSYGTTEQYF. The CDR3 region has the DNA TGTGCCAGCAGCTACGGGACAACCGAGCAGTACTTC. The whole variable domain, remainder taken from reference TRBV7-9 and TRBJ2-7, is DTGVSQNPRHKITKRGQNVTFRCDPISEHNRLYWYRQTLGQGPEFLTYFQNEAQLEKSRLLSDRFSAERPKGSFSTLEIQRTEQGDSAMYLCASSYGTTEQYFGPGTRLTVT.

CDR3 sequence: CASTSQGRSYNEQFF. CDR3 in DNA: TGTGCCAGCACCTCACAGGGTAGGTCCTACAATGAGCAGTTCTTC. J is TRBJ2-1 and V is TRBV6-5, with a tentative D call TRBD1 (6 bases). This CDR3 has 15 amino acids. Germline V gives CDR1 MNHEY, CDR2 SVGAGI. V was clipped by 7 bases and J by 1 base, with 14 bases between them.

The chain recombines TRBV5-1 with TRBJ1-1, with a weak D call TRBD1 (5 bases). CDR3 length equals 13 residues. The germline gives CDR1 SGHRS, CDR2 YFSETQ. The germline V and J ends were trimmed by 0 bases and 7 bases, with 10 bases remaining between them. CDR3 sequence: CASSLDAGFEAFF. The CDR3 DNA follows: TGCGCCAGCAGCTTGGATGCAGGGTTTGAAGCTTTCTTT.

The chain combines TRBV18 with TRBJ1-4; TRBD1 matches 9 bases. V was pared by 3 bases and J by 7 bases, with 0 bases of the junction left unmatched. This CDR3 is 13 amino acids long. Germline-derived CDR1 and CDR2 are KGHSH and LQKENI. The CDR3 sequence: CASSPGQGEKLFF. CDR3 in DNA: TGTGCCAGCTCACCGGGACAGGGTGAAAAACTGTTTTTT. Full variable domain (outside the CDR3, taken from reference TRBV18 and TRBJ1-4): NAGVMQNPRHLVRRRGQEARLRCSPMKGHSHVYWYRQLPEEGLKFMVYLQKENIIDESGMPKERFSAEFPKEGPSILRIQQVVRGDSAAYFCASSPGQGEKLFFGSGTQLSVL.

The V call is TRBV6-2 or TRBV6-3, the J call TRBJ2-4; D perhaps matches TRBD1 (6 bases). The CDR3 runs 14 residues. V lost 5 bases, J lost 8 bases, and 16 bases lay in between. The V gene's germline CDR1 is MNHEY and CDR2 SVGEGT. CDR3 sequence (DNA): TGTGCCAGCAGTAGCGGACAGCCACGGGACATTCAGTACTTC. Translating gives CASSSGQPRDIQYF.

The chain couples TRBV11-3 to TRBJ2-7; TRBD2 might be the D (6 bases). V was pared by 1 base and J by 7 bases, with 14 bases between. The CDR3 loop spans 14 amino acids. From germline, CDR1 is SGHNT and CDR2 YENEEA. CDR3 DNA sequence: TGTGCCAGCAGCTTAGTCGGGATTGGGGGGGAGCAGTACTTC. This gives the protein CASSLVGIGGEQYF.

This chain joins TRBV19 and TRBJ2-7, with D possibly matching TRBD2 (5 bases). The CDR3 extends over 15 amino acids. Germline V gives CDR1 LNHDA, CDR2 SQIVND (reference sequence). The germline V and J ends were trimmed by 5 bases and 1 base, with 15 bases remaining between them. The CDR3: CASSLSAGTSYEQYF. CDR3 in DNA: TGTGCCAGTAGTCTCAGTGCGGGTACTTCCTACGAGCAGTACTTC.

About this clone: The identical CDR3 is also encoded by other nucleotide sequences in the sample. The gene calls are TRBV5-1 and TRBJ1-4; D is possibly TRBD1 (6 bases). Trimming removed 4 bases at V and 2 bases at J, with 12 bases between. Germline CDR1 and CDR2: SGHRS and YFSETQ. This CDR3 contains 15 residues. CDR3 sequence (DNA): TGCGCCAGCAGCCCCGGTAGGGGGACTAATGAAAAACTGTTTTTT. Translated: CASSPGRGTNEKLFF.

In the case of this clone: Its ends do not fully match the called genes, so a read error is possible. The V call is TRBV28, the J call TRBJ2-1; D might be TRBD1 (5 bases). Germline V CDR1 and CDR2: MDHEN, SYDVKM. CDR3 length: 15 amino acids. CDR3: CASSLEVGRVNERFF. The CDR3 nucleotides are TGCGCCAGCAGTTTAGAAGTAGGCAGGGTCAATGAGCGGTTCTTC.

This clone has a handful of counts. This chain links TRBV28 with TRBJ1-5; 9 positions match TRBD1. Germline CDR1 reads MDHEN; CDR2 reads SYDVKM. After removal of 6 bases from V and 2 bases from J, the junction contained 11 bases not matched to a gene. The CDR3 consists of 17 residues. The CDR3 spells CASRHHRGRGGNQPQHF. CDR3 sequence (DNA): TGTGCCAGCAGACACCACAGGGGGCGCGGGGGCAATCAGCCCCAGCATTTT.

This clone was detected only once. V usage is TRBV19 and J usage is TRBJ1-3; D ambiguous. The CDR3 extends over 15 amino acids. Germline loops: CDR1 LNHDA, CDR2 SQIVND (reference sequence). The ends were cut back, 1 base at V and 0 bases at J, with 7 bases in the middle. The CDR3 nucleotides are TGTGCCAGTAGTATAGTGGCCATCTCTGGAAACACCATATATTTT. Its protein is CASSIVAISGNTIYF.

The CDR3 DNA sequence: TGTGCCAGCAGCCTAGCTCCAAATTCACCCCTCCACTTT. Residues: CASSLAPNSPLHF. The V and J genes are TRBV12-3 or TRBV12-4 and TRBJ1-6; no definite D call. The CDR3 length is 13 residues. Trimming took 6 bases from V and 7 from J, leaving 10 bases between them.